The clone carrying this T cell receptor (beta chain) turned up a few times. Its antigen is not known. This entry belongs to a study of T-cell memory formation after mild COVID-19. The study's findings and limits: The main location of contracting CD4+ clones was CM and EM, and that of contracting CD8+ clones was EMRA. Confirmation was lacking for SARS-CoV-2 specificity of second-wave clones that peaked on day 37.

TCRdb reprocessed the 5' RACE reads with MiXCR, giving one entry per CDR3 protein. Among around 390,000 distinct CDR3 sequences listed, around a sixth were seen once. The sample taken for sequencing was PBMCs or a T cell subset sorted from them (not recorded which). This sequence was found in a man between 18 and 29 years old who had mild COVID-19 (a few samples of this study predate the infection). Cell type and time point are not known.

The CDR3 region has the DNA TGTGCCAGCAGCCCTATCCCTGGCGGTGCTACCGGGGAGCTGTTTTTT. This gives the protein CASSPIPGGATGELFF. The rearrangement uses TRBV7-8 and TRBJ2-2; D remains ambiguous. The CDR3 is 16 residues long. V was shortened by 5 bases and J by 5 bases, with 18 bases between the two germline ends. CDR1 and CDR2 (germline): SGHVS, FQNEAQ.